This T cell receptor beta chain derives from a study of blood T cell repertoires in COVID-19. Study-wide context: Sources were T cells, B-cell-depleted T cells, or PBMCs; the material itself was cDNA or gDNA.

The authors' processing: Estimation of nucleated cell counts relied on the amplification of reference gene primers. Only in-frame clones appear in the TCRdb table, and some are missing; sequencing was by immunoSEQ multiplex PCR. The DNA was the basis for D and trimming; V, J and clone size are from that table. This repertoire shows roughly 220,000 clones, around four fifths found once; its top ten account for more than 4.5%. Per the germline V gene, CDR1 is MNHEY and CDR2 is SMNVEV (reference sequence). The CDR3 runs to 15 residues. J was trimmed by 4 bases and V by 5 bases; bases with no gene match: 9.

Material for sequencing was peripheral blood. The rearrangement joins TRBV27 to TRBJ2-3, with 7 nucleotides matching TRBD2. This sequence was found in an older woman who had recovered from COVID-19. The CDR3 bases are TGTGCCAGCAGTAAACTAGAGGGAGGGGCAGATACGCAGTATTTT. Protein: CASSKLEGGADTQYF.